Ten or more counts support the clone carrying this T cell receptor (beta chain). Its antigen is as yet unknown. Germline trimming cut 6 bases from V and 7 bases from J; bases unmatched to any gene: 11. The germline V gene encodes CDR1 KGHDR and CDR2 SFDVKD. The CDR3 extends over 16 amino acids. This specimen comes from a study of response to subunit inactivated influenza vaccine. General study points: That few new T cells are recruited by each seasonal influenza vaccination was the authors' suggestion.

In TCRdb, the RT-PCR reads were re-called with MiXCR into one record per CDR3 protein. The table lists about 800,000 distinct CDR3 sequences, approximately 22% of them singletons. Sequenced material: PBMCs from blood, taken around 5 days after vaccination. The chain has TRBV24-1 and TRBJ2-1, with 10 bases that match TRBD1. The receptor was isolated from a man in his forties or fifties who received an inactivated influenza vaccine. The CDR3 DNA follows: TGTGCCACCAGTCCCCATCCGGGACAGGGGTCGAATGAGCAGTTCTTC. Amino acids: CATSPHPGQGSNEQFF.